This T cell receptor (beta chain) is drawn from a study of cytomegalovirus exposure and HLA in healthy donors. The primer mix had 60 Vbeta and 13 Jbeta primers. Profiled with immunoSEQ multiplex PCR; TCRdb holds only in-frame clones, not every one. The sample contains more than 150,000 clones, around 76% of which appear only once. With 5 bases clipped from V and 2 bases from J, the junction kept 7 bases outside the gene matches. Per germline, CDR1 ENHRY and CDR2 SYGVKD. The CDR3 covers 15 residues. The sequenced material came from PBMCs. The source is a man between 40 and 49 years old in good health and CMV-seronegative. V is TRBV10-3 and J is TRBJ2-3; 7 nucleotides match TRBD2. CDR3 protein: CAISPSGPSTDTQYF. CDR3 sequence (DNA): TGTGCCATCAGTCCTAGCGGCCCATCCACAGATACGCAGTATTTT.